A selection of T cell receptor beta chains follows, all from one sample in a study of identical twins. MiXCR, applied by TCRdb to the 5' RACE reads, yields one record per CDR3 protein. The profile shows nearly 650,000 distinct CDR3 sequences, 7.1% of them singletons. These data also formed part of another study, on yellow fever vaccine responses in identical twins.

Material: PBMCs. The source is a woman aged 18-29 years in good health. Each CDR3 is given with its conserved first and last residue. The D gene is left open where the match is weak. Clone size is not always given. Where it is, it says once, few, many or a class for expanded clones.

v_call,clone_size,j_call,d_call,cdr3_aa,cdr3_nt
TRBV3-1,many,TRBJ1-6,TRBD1,CASSPGQNNSPLHF,TGTGCCAGCAGCCCGGGACAGAATAATTCACCCCTCCACTTT
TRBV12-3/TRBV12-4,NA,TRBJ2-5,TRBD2,CASGRVQETQYF,TGTGCCAGCGGGAGGGTCCAAGAGACCCAGTACTTC
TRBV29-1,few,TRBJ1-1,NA,CSAEGRMNTEAFF,TGCAGCGCCGAGGGACGGATGAACACTGAAGCTTTCTTT
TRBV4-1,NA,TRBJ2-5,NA,CASSQGYGSGQETQYF,TGCGCCAGCAGCCAAGGTTACGGTAGCGGACAAGAGACCCAGTACTTC
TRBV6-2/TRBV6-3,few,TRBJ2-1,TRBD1,CASSWGSRGNEQFF,TGTGCCAGCAGTTGGGGGTCCAGGGGGAATGAGCAGTTCTTC
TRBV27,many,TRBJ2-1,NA,CASTKRDEQFF,TGTGCCAGTACAAAAAGAGATGAGCAGTTCTTC
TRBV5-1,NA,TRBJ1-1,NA,CASSWTSGAEAFF,TGCGCCAGCAGCTGGACTTCGGGGGCTGAGGCTTTCTTT
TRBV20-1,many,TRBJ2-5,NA,CSASWYSETQYF,TGCAGTGCTAGTTGGTACTCAGAGACCCAGTACTTC
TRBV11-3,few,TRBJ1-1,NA,CASSSAPSGAFF,TGTGCCAGCAGCTCCGCCCCCTCGGGAGCTTTCTTT
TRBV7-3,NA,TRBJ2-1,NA,CASSQPGEGHNGQFF,TGTGCCAGCAGCCAACCCGGAGAGGGCCACAATGGGCAGTTCTTC
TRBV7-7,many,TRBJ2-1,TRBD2,CASSSGLAGADEQFF,TGTGCCAGCAGCTCCGGACTGGCGGGAGCGGATGAGCAGTTCTTC
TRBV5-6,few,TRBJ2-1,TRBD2,CASRLFAGSRERNEQFF,TGTGCCAGCAGACTCTTCGCAGGGTCGCGGGAGAGAAATGAGCAGTTCTTC
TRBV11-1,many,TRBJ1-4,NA,CASSLVLVTLVSNEKLFF,TGTGCCAGCAGCTTAGTCCTCGTCACACTTGTTTCTAATGAAAAACTGTTTTTT
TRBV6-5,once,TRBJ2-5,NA,CASSYSHASGWGETQYF,TGTGCCAGCAGTTACTCGCATGCGTCGGGGTGGGGAGAGACCCAGTACTTC
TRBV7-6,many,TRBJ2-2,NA,CASSLDPGELFF,TGTGCCAGCAGCTTAGATCCCGGGGAGCTGTTTTTT
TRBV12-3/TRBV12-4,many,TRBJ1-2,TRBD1,CASSLGIRDRSF,TGTGCCAGCAGTTTAGGTATTAGGGACAGGTCCTTC
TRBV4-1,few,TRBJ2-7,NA,CASSQVDGARSEQYF,TGCGCCAGCAGCCAAGTGGACGGGGCGCGGAGCGAGCAGTACTTC
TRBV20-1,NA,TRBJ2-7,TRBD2,CSANTRLAWPSYEQYF,TGCAGTGCCAATACAAGACTAGCGTGGCCTTCCTACGAGCAGTACTTC
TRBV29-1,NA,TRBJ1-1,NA,CSVEGARYYGTEAFF,TGCAGCGTTGAGGGGGCGAGGTATTATGGCACTGAAGCTTTCTTT
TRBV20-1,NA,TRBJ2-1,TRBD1,CSAPGAGQGSYNEQFF,TGCAGTGCTCCTGGGGCGGGACAGGGTTCCTACAATGAGCAGTTCTTC
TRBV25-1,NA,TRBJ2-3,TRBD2,CASSGGLGTSGRDTQYF,TGTGCCAGCAGTGGGGGCCTCGGGACTAGCGGACGAGATACGCAGTATTTT
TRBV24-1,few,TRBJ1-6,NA,CATAQGMNSPLHF,TGTGCCACCGCTCAGGGGATGAATTCACCCCTCCACTTT
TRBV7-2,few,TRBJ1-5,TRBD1,CASSLARGLGQPQHF,TGTGCCAGCAGCTTAGCCAGGGGGCTCGGTCAGCCCCAGCATTTT
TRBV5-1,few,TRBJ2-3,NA,CASSMAASDTQYF,TGCGCCAGCAGCATGGCAGCCTCCGATACGCAGTATTTT
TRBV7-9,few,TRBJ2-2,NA,CASSPGAGDTGELFF,TGTGCCAGCAGCCCGGGAGCGGGTGACACCGGGGAGCTGTTTTTT
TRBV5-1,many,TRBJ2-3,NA,CASSLEGLTDTQYF,TGCGCCAGCAGCCTCGAGGGGCTCACAGATACGCAGTATTTT
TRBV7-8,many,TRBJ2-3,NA,CASSPLPGTYKSDTQYF,TGTGCCAGCAGCCCCCTCCCCGGGACCTACAAATCAGATACGCAGTATTTT
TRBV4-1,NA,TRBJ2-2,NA,CASREIVGGGVSTGELFF,TGCGCCAGCAGGGAAATCGTGGGAGGGGGCGTATCTACCGGGGAGCTGTTTTTT
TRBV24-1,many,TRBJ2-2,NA,CATSETQTRANTGELFF,TGTGCCACCAGTGAAACACAAACCAGGGCTAACACCGGGGAGCTGTTTTTT
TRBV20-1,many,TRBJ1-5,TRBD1,CSARTGTQGGQPQHF,TGCAGTGCTAGAACCGGGACCCAAGGGGGCCAGCCCCAGCATTTT
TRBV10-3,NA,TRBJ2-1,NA,CAISGGGALPSSYNEQFF,TGTGCCATCAGTGGGGGCGGGGCGCTACCAAGCTCCTACAATGAGCAGTTCTTC
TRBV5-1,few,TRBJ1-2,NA,CASSLGWQSNYGYTF,TGCGCCAGCAGCTTGGGCTGGCAATCGAACTATGGCTACACCTTC
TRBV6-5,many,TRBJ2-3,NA,CASSYATSKGADTQYF,TGTGCCAGCAGTTACGCGACTAGTAAGGGGGCAGATACGCAGTATTTT
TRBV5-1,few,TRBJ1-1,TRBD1,CASSEERDRRNTEAFF,TGCGCCAGCAGCGAGGAAAGGGACAGGAGGAACACTGAAGCTTTCTTT
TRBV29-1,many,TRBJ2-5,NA,CSVERGEQETQYF,TGCAGCGTTGAAAGGGGCGAACAAGAGACCCAGTACTTC
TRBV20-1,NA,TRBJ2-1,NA,CSAVSRTGSSYNEQFF,TGCAGTGCTGTCAGCCGAACCGGCAGCTCCTACAATGAGCAGTTCTTC
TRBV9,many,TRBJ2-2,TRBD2,CASSGSRTSGITGELFF,TGTGCCAGCAGCGGATCGAGGACTAGCGGAATCACCGGGGAGCTGTTTTTT
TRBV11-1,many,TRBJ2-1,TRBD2,CASSLFGLAEASGLDEQFF,TGTGCCAGCAGCTTATTTGGCCTAGCGGAAGCTTCCGGGTTGGATGAGCAGTTCTTC
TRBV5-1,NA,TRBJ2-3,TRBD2,CASSFGRESTDTQYF,TGCGCCAGCAGCTTCGGGCGGGAGAGCACAGATACGCAGTATTTT
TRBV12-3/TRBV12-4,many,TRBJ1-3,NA,CASRTGSSGNTIYF,TGTGCCAGCAGGACGGGGAGCTCTGGAAACACCATATATTTT
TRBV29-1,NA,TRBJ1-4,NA,CSVEDRFGQGEKLFF,TGCAGCGTTGAAGATCGATTCGGGCAGGGCGAAAAACTGTTTTTT
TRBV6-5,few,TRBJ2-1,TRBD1,CASSGGQGQFF,TGTGCCAGCAGTGGAGGACAGGGGCAGTTCTTC
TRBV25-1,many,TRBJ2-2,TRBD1,CASSEWDRGNTGELFF,TGTGCCAGCAGTGAATGGGACAGGGGGAACACCGGGGAGCTGTTTTTT
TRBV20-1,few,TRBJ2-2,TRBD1,CSARDRGLGVTGELFF,TGCAGTGCTAGAGACAGGGGGCTCGGGGTCACCGGGGAGCTGTTTTTT
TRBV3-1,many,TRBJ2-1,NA,CASSQGLGPNNEQFF,TGTGCCAGCAGCCAAGGCTTGGGGCCTAACAATGAGCAGTTCTTC
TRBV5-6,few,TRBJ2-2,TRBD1,CASSLGDRGYTGELFF,TGTGCCAGCAGCTTGGGGGACAGGGGGTACACCGGGGAGCTGTTTTTT
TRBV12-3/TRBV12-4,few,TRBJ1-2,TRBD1,CASSQHRGPISNYGYTF,TGTGCCAGCAGCCAACACAGGGGCCCCATTTCTAACTATGGCTACACCTTC
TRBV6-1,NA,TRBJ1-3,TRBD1,CASSGTGVHLLDF,TGTGCCAGCAGTGGGACAGGCGTCCACTTGTTGGATTTT